The next 5 T cell receptor beta chains were all read from a single sample in a study of T-cell reconstitution after alpha-beta-depleted transplantation in children. Unique molecular identifiers were used to barcode this TCRbeta library. TCRdb recomputed calls from the PCR reads with MiXCR, one row per CDR3 protein. The sample shows about 410,000 distinct CDR3 sequences, around 21% of them seen only once. Sample: PBMCs from the stem cell graft donor, taken from the stem cell graft. These TCRs come from a human donor who donated a stem cell graft to a child with acute myeloid leukemia.

Notes on this clonotype: One end of the junction does not line up with germline, which may come from a read error. The chain links TRBV29-1 to TRBJ2-7; TRBD2 aligns across 7 bases. Germline V gene data show CDR1 as SQVTM and CDR2 as ANQGSEA. This CDR3 has 14 residues. The CDR3 bases are TGCAGCGTTAGCGGACGGGGGGTTAGTTACGAGCAGTGCTTC. Its protein is CSVSGRGVSYEQCF.

Ten or more counts support this clonotype. This rearrangement joins TRBV13 to TRBJ2-7; TRBD2 might be the D (6 bases). This CDR3 region has 16 residues. The V and J ends lost 5 bases and 0 bases respectively, with 17 bases between them. Germline CDR1 is PRHDT and CDR2 is FYEKMQ (reference sequence). The CDR3: CASSPGRAHFSYEQYF. The CDR3 nucleotides are TGTGCCAGCAGCCCCGGGAGAGCACATTTCTCCTACGAGCAGTACTTC.

The chain joins TRBV11-2 to TRBJ2-1; 12 bases align to TRBD2. CDR1 SGHAT and CDR2 FQNNGV come from the germline V gene. The V and J ends lost 5 bases and 10 bases, in that order; junction bases with no gene match: 12. The CDR3 runs to 16 residues. CDR3 nucleotide sequence: TGTGCCAGCAGCCTATCTAGCGGGGGGGACTGGGGGGAGCAGTTCTTC. Translated: CASSLSSGGDWGEQFF.

This clonotype was found a few times. The V call is TRBV20-1, the J call TRBJ2-3; D tentatively reads TRBD1 or TRBD2 (5 bases each). Germline loops: CDR1 DFQATT, CDR2 SNEGSKA (reference sequence). Deletions cut 5 bases from V and 4 bases from J, with 28 bases between. This CDR3 has 18 amino acids. CDR3 protein: CSADSVVPVGALADTQYF. DNA for the CDR3: TGCAGTGCTGACTCGGTCGTCCCTGTCGGGGCACTCGCAGATACGCAGTATTTT.

This clonotype was recorded at least ten times. This chain links TRBV10-3 with TRBJ2-7; 10 nucleotides line up with TRBD2. Germline V gene data show CDR1 as ENHRY and CDR2 as SYGVKD. The CDR3 length is 16 residues. Trimming removed 0 bases from V and 4 bases from J; junction bases left unmatched: 6. In DNA, the CDR3 is TGTGCCATCAGTGAGTCGGAAGCGGGAGGGCTATACGAGCAGTACTTC. The encoded protein is CAISESEAGGLYEQYF.